This TCR beta chain was retrieved from a study of vaccination and CD4 T cells after COVID-19. With respect to this clonotype: What it binds is unknown.

The Oncomine TCR Beta short-read assay was applied to DNA of cultured CD4+ T cells. TCRdb processed the PCR reads anew with MiXCR; each CDR3 protein has one entry. The sample yields over 10,000 distinct CDR3 sequences, around 52% seen once. Treatment defined: approximately 9-day PBMC culture with coronavirus spike peptide pools or control peptides (ViraFEST assay). Investigators isolated CD4+ T cells by negative selection after less than twelve days of culture. CDR1 MDHEN and CDR2 SYDVKM come from the germline V gene. This CDR3 is 15 amino acids long. Trimming removed 4 bases from V and 5 bases from J, with 17 bases in between.

This clonotype originated in a human donor who had recovered from COVID-19. The chain uses TRBV28 and TRBJ1-1, with a weak D call TRBD1 (5 bases). The sample comprised CD4+ T cells from blood, cultured in vitro. The CDR3 nucleotides are TGTGCCAGCAGTTCACACAGGCCGGTAGGGACTGAAGCTTTCTTT. Translated: CASSSHRPVGTEAFF.